One sample yielded the 31 T cell receptor beta chains listed below, sequenced in a study of early T cells in non-severe SARS-CoV-2 infection. TCRdb fed the 5' RACE reads into MiXCR, producing one record per CDR3 protein. The sample lists some 48,000 distinct CDR3 sequences, more than 5.5% occurring once. The sample was whole blood, taken at baseline. The receptors were gathered from an adult who was a healthcare worker with PCR-confirmed SARS-CoV-2 infection or an uninfected control (not recorded which).

This clonotype was found many times. The chain links TRBV12-3 or TRBV12-4 to TRBJ2-7; 7 bases match TRBD1. The trim removed 0 bases at V and 1 base at J, leaving 3 bases unmatched. This CDR3 is built from 15 residues. Written as DNA, the CDR3 is TGTGCCAGCAGTTTAGCGGGACAGAGTTCCTACGAGCAGTACTTC. Its protein is CASSLAGQSSYEQYF.

The V and J genes are TRBV28 and TRBJ2-7; D is perhaps TRBD2 (6 bases). CDR1 and CDR2 (germline): MDHEN, SYDVKM. This CDR3 contains 14 residues. Between the trimmed V and J ends, which lost 6 bases and 3 bases, there was a span of 15 bases. This chain's CDR3 is CASRSGDPIYEQYF. CDR3 in DNA: TGTGCCAGCAGATCGGGGGACCCGATCTACGAGCAGTACTTC. Supplemented by reference TRBV28 and TRBJ2-7, the full variable domain reads DVKVTQSSRYLVKRTGEKVFLECVQDMDHENMFWYRQDPGLGLRLIYFSYDVKMKEKGDIPEGYSVSREKKERFSLILESASTNQTSMYLCASRSGDPIYEQYFGPGTRLTVT.

The genes are TRBV11-2 and TRBJ1-1, with TRBD1 as a possible D gene (5 bases). Trimming stripped 1 base from V and 4 bases from J, with 16 bases between. Germline CDR1 is SGHAT and CDR2 is FQNNGV. This CDR3 region has 16 residues. CDR3 bases: TGTGCCAGCAGCTTAGTTTTGGGGGAGTCCCGCACTGAAGCTTTCTTT. Its translation is CASSLVLGESRTEAFF.

CDR3 residues: CAISEPRRNEKLFF. CDR3 nucleotides: TGTGCCATCAGTGAGCCGAGGAGGAATGAAAAACTGTTTTTT. V usage is TRBV10-3 and J usage is TRBJ1-4; the D is unclear. V shed 2 bases and J shed 5 bases, with 9 bases lying between them. Germline V gene sequence: CDR1 ENHRY, CDR2 SYGVKD. This CDR3 has 14 residues.

This clonotype came up many times. An end of the junction differs from the germline gene, which may be a read error. The chain joins TRBV7-9 to TRBJ2-4; 7 nucleotides align to TRBD1. The germline V gene encodes CDR1 SEHNR and CDR2 FQNEAQ (reference sequence). This CDR3 is built from 13 residues. CDR3 in amino acids: CASGLTGVNIQYF. DNA of the CDR3: TGTGCCAGCGGCTTAACAGGGGTGAACATTCAGTACTTC.

This clonotype was recorded a few times. The chain uses TRBV11-1 and TRBJ2-6; unclear D gene. Germline lookup yields CDR1 SGHAT and CDR2 FQDESV (reference sequence). Trimming took 5 bases from V and 1 from J, leaving 9 bases between them. The length of the CDR3 is 15 residues. In DNA form, the CDR3 reads TGTGCCAGCAGCCCTCACACTTCTGGGGCCAACGTCCTGACTTTC. It translates to CASSPHTSGANVLTF.

The chain uses TRBV20-1 and TRBJ2-3; 9 positions agree with TRBD2. The trim removed 5 bases at V and 9 bases at J, leaving 15 bases unmatched. The CDR3 is 15 amino acids. In germline, CDR1 is DFQATT, CDR2 SNEGSKA (reference sequence). Written as DNA, the CDR3 is TGCAGTGCTCCCCGTCTCTCTAGCGGGGTAGGGACGCAGTATTTT. This gives the protein CSAPRLSSGVGTQYF.

This clonotype was seen repeatedly, ten times or more. The chain joins TRBV28 to TRBJ1-2; 11 nucleotides match TRBD1. V trimming: 5 bases; J trimming: 6 bases; junction bases outside the gene matches: 5. CDR1 is MDHEN and CDR2 is SYDVKM in the germline V gene. This CDR3 is built from 14 residues. The CDR3 is CASSPAGQGDGYTF. In DNA, the CDR3 is TGTGCCAGCAGTCCCGCGGGACAGGGGGATGGCTACACCTTC.

This clonotype was detected many times. The rearrangement links TRBV20-1 to TRBJ2-7; 9 bases line up with TRBD1. The CDR3 consists of 14 residues. V lost 5 bases to trimming and J lost 1 base; unmatched junction nucleotides: 6. Germline-derived CDR1 and CDR2 are DFQATT and SNEGSKA (reference sequence). The CDR3 sequence is CSADDRGESYEQYF. Here the CDR3 DNA reads TGCAGTGCTGATGACAGGGGGGAGTCCTACGAGCAGTACTTC.

This clonotype was seen more than once but under ten times. This chain connects TRBV5-1 to TRBJ1-2; unclear D gene. The length of the CDR3 is 13 residues. With 5 bases removed from V and 8 bases from J, the gap between germline ends came to 16 bases. The germline V gene encodes CDR1 SGHRS and CDR2 YFSETQ. This chain's CDR3 is CASSNPLEVGYTF. The DNA of the CDR3 is TGCGCCAGCAGTAACCCTCTAGAAGTCGGCTACACCTTC.

The chain joins TRBV6-2 or TRBV6-3 to TRBJ2-7; D tentatively reads TRBD1 or TRBD2 (5 bases each). Germline CDR1 and CDR2: MNHEY and SVGEGT. Trimming pared 4 bases from V and 0 bases from J, leaving 10 bases between. This CDR3 has 14 amino acids. CDR3 DNA: TGTGCCAGCAGTTCCTGGGACCCCTCCTACGAGCAGTACTTC. Its translation is CASSSWDPSYEQYF.

This clonotype was counted between two and nine times. The chain recombines TRBV12-3 or TRBV12-4 with TRBJ1-3; D remains unclear. V shed 2 bases and J shed 0 bases, with 8 bases lying between them. This CDR3 spans 15 amino acids. CDR3 DNA: TGTGCCAGCAGTTTAAGGCGAGCCTCTGGAAACACCATATATTTT. Its translation: CASSLRRASGNTIYF.

This clonotype was seen at least ten times. This chain joins TRBV29-1 and TRBJ2-1, with TRBD2 as a possible D gene (6 bases). The CDR3 contains 14 residues. Per germline, CDR1 SQVTM and CDR2 ANQGSEA. Trimming pared 6 bases from V and 0 bases from J, leaving 12 bases between. The CDR3 protein is CSVVGGTSYNEQFF. CDR3 nucleotide sequence: TGCAGCGTCGTCGGCGGGACCTCCTACAATGAGCAGTTCTTC.

This clonotype was seen more than once but under ten times. The junction differs from germline at one of its ends, possibly a read error. The chain carries TRBV9 and TRBJ2-2, with 7 bases identical to TRBD1. Germline V lookup: CDR1 SGDLS, CDR2 YYNGEE. The CDR3 contains 16 residues. The CDR3 nucleotides read TGTGCCAGCAGCGTAGTTCAGGGGGTTGTTCCCGGGGAGCTGCTTTTT. Translating it yields CASSVVQGVVPGELLF.

This clonotype was counted ten times or more. V is TRBV28 and J is TRBJ1-2; D is perhaps TRBD1 (6 bases). Between the trimmed V and J ends, which lost 6 bases and 5 bases, there was a span of 10 bases. This CDR3 is 12 amino acids long. Germline lookup yields CDR1 MDHEN and CDR2 SYDVKM. CDR3 in amino acids: CASSKTGYGYTF. In nucleotides, the CDR3 is TGTGCCAGCAGCAAGACAGGATATGGCTACACCTTC.

The chain is built from TRBV27 and TRBJ2-2; tentative D call: TRBD2 (5 bases). CDR1 is MNHEY, CDR2 SMNVEV, per germline (reference sequence). V lost 3 bases to trimming and J lost 4 bases, with 12 bases between them. The CDR3 totals 15 residues. This CDR3 reads CASSFSDYSTGELFF. As DNA, the CDR3 is TGTGCCAGCAGTTTTTCAGACTACAGCACCGGGGAGCTGTTTTTT.

This clonotype was seen repeatedly, ten times or more. The chain employs TRBV7-3 and TRBJ2-7; maybe TRBD2 (6 bases). CDR1 is SGHTA, CDR2 FQGTGA, per germline. The V end lost 3 bases, the J end lost 0 bases, and 9 bases lay between the germline ends. CDR3 length: 14 amino acids. CDR3 amino acids: CASSFGGSSYEQYF. Written as DNA, the CDR3 is TGTGCCAGCAGCTTCGGGGGTAGCTCCTACGAGCAGTACTTC.

This clonotype was observed a handful of times. The chain is built from TRBV28 and TRBJ1-2, with 7 bases that match TRBD1. Losses at the gene ends were 7 bases for V and 7 bases for J; bases not matched to a gene: 9. The CDR3 has 13 residues. CDR1 is MDHEN and CDR2 is SYDVKM in the germline V gene. DNA for the CDR3: TGTGCCAGCACGACAGGGCTAATGGGTGGCTACACCTTC. Translating gives CASTTGLMGGYTF.

This clonotype showed up just a few times. The chain combines TRBV4-1 with TRBJ2-2; 8 nucleotides agree with TRBD2. There are 15 residues in the CDR3. V was clipped by 1 base and J by 6 bases; unmatched bases: 4. Per germline, CDR1 MGHRA and CDR2 YSYEKL. This CDR3 reads CASSQVGAGAGELFF. The CDR3 nucleotides are TGCGCCAGCAGCCAAGTTGGAGCGGGAGCCGGGGAGCTGTTTTTT.

This clonotype was counted many times. The rearrangement uses TRBV30 and TRBJ1-4; D perhaps matches TRBD1 (5 bases). The germline gives CDR1 GTSNPN, CDR2 SVGIG (reference sequence). Between the trimmed V and J ends, which lost 3 bases and 6 bases, there was a span of 20 bases. The CDR3 loop spans 16 amino acids. The CDR3 coding sequence is TGTGCCTGGAGCCCAGACAGAAGACCTAGTTATGAAAAACTGTTTTTT. It codes for CAWSPDRRPSYEKLFF. The variable domain in full, completed from reference TRBV30 and TRBJ1-4, reads SQTIHQWPATLVQPVGSPLSLECTVEGTSNPNLYWYRQAAGRGLQLLFYSVGIGQISSEVPQNLSASRPQDRQFILSSKKLLLSDSGFYLCAWSPDRRPSYEKLFFGSGTQLSVL.

The genes are TRBV25-1 and TRBJ2-2; 7 bases align to TRBD2. Germline V gene data show CDR1 as MGHDK and CDR2 as SYGVNS. Germline trimming cut 6 bases from V and 4 bases from J; bases unmatched to any gene: 8. This CDR3 region has 15 residues. The CDR3 is CASRGGAESTGELFF. CDR3 nucleotide sequence: TGTGCCAGCAGGGGAGGGGCGGAGAGCACCGGGGAGCTGTTTTTT.

This clonotype was picked up many times. This rearrangement joins TRBV5-1 to TRBJ2-3, with 11 bases identical to TRBD2. Germline CDR1 reads SGHRS; CDR2 reads YFSETQ. The CDR3 has 15 amino acids. V shed 4 bases and J 2 bases; nucleotides not matched to a gene: 3. The CDR3 loop reads CASSISGRDTDTQYF. As DNA, the CDR3 is TGCGCCAGCAGCATTAGCGGGAGGGACACAGATACGCAGTATTTT.

Only a few counts were recorded for this clonotype. The CDR3 coding sequence is TGTGCCAGCAGTCCGCTAACTGGGAGGGTAGATACGCAGTATTTT. Its protein is CASSPLTGRVDTQYF. V gene TRBV28 combines with J gene TRBJ2-3; 7 nucleotides align to TRBD2. V shed 5 bases, J shed 5 bases, and the junction held 10 bases outside the gene matches. Germline V gene data show CDR1 as MDHEN and CDR2 as SYDVKM. The CDR3 is 15 amino acids.

This clonotype was found many times. The chain is built from TRBV28 and TRBJ2-7, with TRBD1 matching 7 bases. The J segment lost 6 bases and the V segment lost 6 bases, leaving 11 bases of the junction unmatched. The CDR3 extends over 14 amino acids. Germline CDR1 MDHEN, CDR2 SYDVKM. DNA of the CDR3: TGTGCCAGCAGCCCCCGACAGGGCCCCTCCGAGCAGTACTTC. Translating gives CASSPRQGPSEQYF.

This clonotype was counted only a few times. The chain couples TRBV7-2 to TRBJ2-3, with 10 bases aligning to TRBD2. Germline-derived CDR1 and CDR2 are SGHTA and FQGNSA. The CDR3 contains 17 residues. J lost 4 bases, V lost 2 bases, and 9 bases had no gene match. CDR3: CASSLLPSGGGADTQYF. CDR3 nucleotide sequence: TGTGCCAGCAGCTTACTCCCTAGCGGGGGAGGGGCAGATACGCAGTATTTT.

The CDR3 nucleotides are TGCGCCAGCAGTGAGGCCGCGTCAGATACGCAGTATTTT. Residues: CASSEAASDTQYF. The chain recombines TRBV10-1 with TRBJ2-3; D uncertain. Germline loops: CDR1 WNHNN, CDR2 SYGVQD (reference sequence). The V end was cut by 2 bases, the J end by 4 bases, with 7 bases between. The CDR3 is 13 residues long.

This chain uses TRBV14 with TRBJ2-7, with D uncertain. Germline V gene lookup returns CDR1 SGHDN and CDR2 FVKESK. Trimming shortened V by 1 base and J by 3 bases, and 7 bases separated the two germline ends. The CDR3 runs to 13 residues. CDR3 region: CASSQGAYYEQYF. The CDR3 DNA reads as TGTGCCAGCAGCCAAGGGGCCTACTACGAGCAGTACTTC.

The genes are TRBV12-3 or TRBV12-4 and TRBJ1-5, with D possibly matching TRBD1 (5 bases). The ends were cut back, 7 bases at V and 7 bases at J, with 11 bases in the middle. The CDR3 has 12 amino acids. This CDR3 reads CASTGQGQPQHF. CDR3 nucleotide sequence: TGTGCCAGCACCGGTCAGGGCCAGCCCCAGCATTTT.

V and J are TRBV29-1 and TRBJ1-1; D remains unclear. Trimming stripped 7 bases from V and 1 base from J, with 10 bases between. In germline, CDR1 is SQVTM, CDR2 ANQGSEA. The CDR3 is 12 residues long. Here the CDR3 reads CSAARPNTEAFF. In DNA form, the CDR3 reads TGCAGCGCCGCTCGTCCGAACACTGAAGCTTTCTTT.

This clonotype was counted ten times or more. This chain uses TRBV27 with TRBJ1-5, with D perhaps matching TRBD1 (5 bases). Germline assignment: CDR1 MNHEY and CDR2 SMNVEV (reference sequence). The CDR3 sequence is 14 residues long. Trimming took off 4 bases at V and 3 bases at J, with 10 bases between the two ends. CDR3 DNA: TGTGCCAGCAGTTGGGGACCTCTCAATCAGCCCCAGCATTTT. This sequence encodes CASSWGPLNQPQHF.

This clonotype came up a few times. J is TRBJ2-1 and V is TRBV7-6; D perhaps matches TRBD1 (6 bases). The CDR3 is 14 amino acids. V lost 0 bases, J lost 7 bases, and 10 bases lay in between. Germline V CDR1 and CDR2: SGHVS, FNYEAQ. Written as DNA, the CDR3 is TGTGCCAGCAGCTTAGCGCACAGGGTGAATGAGCAGTTCTTC. Translation: CASSLAHRVNEQFF.